These 24 T cell receptor beta chains were all obtained from the same sample, sequenced in a study of beta chain features in type 1 diabetes. These TCRs' antigens remain unknown. Study-wide results and limits: Moderate but significant shortening of TCRB CDR3s was recorded in all four CD4+ subsets from Type 1 diabetes patients.

TCRB transcripts that were expressed got sequenced, as all of the isolated RNA had been reverse transcribed. TCRdb keeps only in-frame clones here, not all; method: immunoSEQ multiplex PCR. There are roughly 150,000 clones in the sample; about 9% occur only once, and under 0.85% lies in the top ten. The sequenced material came from central memory CD4+ T cells from blood. All receptors come from a woman in her twenties or thirties with type 1 diabetes.

This clone was found a few times. This sample also contains other DNA sequences that code for the same CDR3. The rearrangement joins TRBV18 to TRBJ1-2; D perhaps matches TRBD1 (6 bases). Trimming cost V 4 bases and J 0 bases, with 6 bases left between them. The CDR3 has 13 amino acids. Germline V gives CDR1 KGHSH, CDR2 LQKENI. The CDR3 region has the DNA TGTGCCAGCTCACAGGGGGCTAACTATGGCTACACCTTC. This gives the protein CASSQGANYGYTF.

J is TRBJ2-7 and V is TRBV6-5; unclear D gene. V lost 5 bases, J lost 2 bases, and 10 bases lay in between. Per germline, CDR1 MNHEY and CDR2 SVGAGI. CDR3 length equals 13 residues. As DNA, the CDR3 is TGTGCCAGCAGTCAAATGGGCACCTACGAGCAGTACTTC. Its translation is CASSQMGTYEQYF.

This clone was seen only a few times. The gene calls are TRBV7-3 and TRBJ2-3; maybe TRBD2 (5 bases). The CDR3 runs to 17 residues. Germline CDR1 and CDR2: SGHTA and FQGTGA. V gave up 1 base and J gave up 2 bases, with 16 bases separating them. The CDR3 bases are TGTGCCAGCAGCTTAAGAGGTGCGTCGGGATCCACAGATACGCAGTATTTT. This encodes CASSLRGASGSTDTQYF.

In its sample, this clone was seen a few times. This chain uses TRBV29-1 with TRBJ1-1; a possible D gene is TRBD1 (6 bases). V was trimmed by 4 bases and J by 0 bases, leaving 18 bases between them. Germline CDR1 reads SQVTM; CDR2 reads ANQGSEA. The CDR3 covers 16 residues. The CDR3 DNA sequence: TGCAGCGTTGTGCTAGGGGGTACAAGGGTGAACACTGAAGCTTTCTTT. Protein: CSVVLGGTRVNTEAFF. Together with reference TRBV29-1 and TRBJ1-1, the CDR3 gives the full variable domain: SAVISQKPSRDICQRGTSLTIQCQVDSQVTMMFWYRQQPGQSLTLIATANQGSEATYESGFVIDKFPISRPNLTFSTLTVSNMSPEDSSIYLCSVVLGGTRVNTEAFFGQGTRLTVV.

This clone has a handful of counts. Sequence at one end of the junction differs from germline and may be a read error. This chain uses TRBV5-1 with TRBJ2-3; possibly TRBD1 for D (6 bases). Germline CDR1 is SGHRS and CDR2 is YFSETQ. This CDR3 spans 15 amino acids. The CDR3 DNA sequence: TGCGCCAGCAACTTGGCAGGGGCCCCCACAGATACGCAGTATTTT. Translation: CASNLAGAPTDTQYF.

The rearrangement joins TRBV10-3 to TRBJ2-7; D is perhaps TRBD1 (5 bases). This CDR3 has 12 residues. Germline assignment: CDR1 ENHRY and CDR2 SYGVKD. The V and J ends lost 8 bases and 5 bases respectively, with 13 bases between them. CDR3 coding DNA: TGTGCCATCTCTAGGGGTAGGAACGAGCAGTACTTC. It is translated as CAISRGRNEQYF.

The V gene is TRBV18, the J gene TRBJ2-5, with 7 bases aligning to TRBD2. Losses at the gene ends were 3 bases for V and 4 bases for J; bases not matched to a gene: 5. This CDR3 has 14 amino acids. Germline V gives CDR1 KGHSH, CDR2 LQKENI. CDR3: CASSPQGGGETQYF. DNA for the CDR3: TGTGCCAGCTCACCCCAGGGCGGGGGAGAGACCCAGTACTTC.

In its sample, this clone was seen a few times. The V call is TRBV20-1, the J call TRBJ1-1; a weak D match, TRBD1 (6 bases). Germline V gene lookup returns CDR1 DFQATT and CDR2 SNEGSKA (reference sequence). This CDR3 has 11 amino acids. The CDR3 nucleotides are TGCAGAGTTCAAGGGGGTACTGAAGCTTTCTTT. It codes for CRVQGGTEAFF.

The chain links TRBV28 to TRBJ1-1; 9 nucleotides line up with TRBD1. Germline CDR1 and CDR2: MDHEN and SYDVKM. The CDR3 is 16 residues long. J gave up 6 bases and V 8 bases, and 16 bases lay outside the gene matches. The CDR3 sequence is CASREVGTGRTAEAFF. The CDR3 coding sequence is TGTGCCAGCCGGGAGGTGGGGACAGGGAGGACTGCTGAAGCTTTCTTT.

Concerning this clone itself: One end of the junction does not line up with germline, which may come from a read error. The sample contains more than one DNA sequence encoding this CDR3. The V and J genes are TRBV30 and TRBJ1-2, with TRBD1 identical over 9 bases. The length of the CDR3 is 13 residues. CDR1 GTSNPN and CDR2 SVGIG come from the germline V gene (reference sequence). The CDR3 reads CAWRRDRDYGYTF. The DNA of the CDR3 is TGCGCCTGGAGGCGGGACAGGGACTATGGCTACACCTTC.

The chain combines TRBV30 with TRBJ1-5; 7 bases are shared with TRBD1. Unmatched junction bases numbered 5, after V lost 5 bases and J lost 4 bases. The CDR3 runs 13 residues. Germline V gene sequence: CDR1 GTSNPN, CDR2 SVGIG (reference sequence). Here the CDR3 DNA reads TGTGCCTGGGCCCGACAGGGTAATCAGCCCCAGCATTTT. This translates into CAWARQGNQPQHF.

This clone was picked up a small number of times. The V call is TRBV28, the J call TRBJ2-3, with 11 positions matching TRBD2. V gave up 6 bases and J gave up 2 bases; unmatched junction bases: 4. Germline CDR1 MDHEN, CDR2 SYDVKM. The CDR3 runs to 15 residues. CDR3 coding DNA: TGTGCCAGCAGAGTAGCGGGAGGGCCCACAGATACGCAGTATTTT. Translated, it gives CASRVAGGPTDTQYF.

This clone was picked up a small number of times. V gene TRBV5-1 combines with J gene TRBJ2-5; 12 bases line up with TRBD2. V lost 2 bases to trimming and J lost 5 bases; unmatched junction nucleotides: 1. The CDR3 has 14 residues. Germline CDR1 reads SGHRS; CDR2 reads YFSETQ. DNA of the CDR3: TGCGCCAGCAGCTTTACTAGCGGGAGGGAGACCCAGTACTTC. It yields the protein CASSFTSGRETQYF. The complete variable domain, with remaining parts taken from reference TRBV5-1 and TRBJ2-5, reads KAGVTQTPRYLIKTRGQQVTLSCSPISGHRSVSWYQQTPGQGLQFLFEYFSETQRNKGNFPGRFSGRQFSNSRSEMNVSTLELGDSALYLCASSFTSGRETQYFGPGTRLLVL.

This clone was seen only a few times. The chain combines TRBV30 with TRBJ2-3; 11 nucleotides agree with TRBD2. This CDR3 has 12 residues. CDR1 is GTSNPN, CDR2 SVGIG, per germline (reference sequence). For the CDR3, the DNA is TGTGCACTAGCGGGAGGCACAGATACGCAGTATTTT. Amino acid sequence: CALAGGTDTQYF. Based on the CDR3 plus reference TRBV30 and TRBJ2-3, the full variable domain is SQTIHQWPATLVQPVGSPLSLECTVEGTSNPNLYWYRQAAGRGLQLLFYSVGIGQISSEVPQNLSASRPQDRQFILSSKKLLLSDSGFYLCALAGGTDTQYFGPGTRLTVL.

V gene TRBV6-5 combines with J gene TRBJ2-7; TRBD1 might be the D (6 bases). The ends were cut back, 2 bases at V and 4 bases at J, with 12 bases in the middle. In germline, CDR1 is MNHEY, CDR2 SVGAGI. The CDR3 sequence is 14 residues long. Here the CDR3 DNA reads TGTGCCAGCAGTTACGGGACGAGGGGGTACGAGCAGTACTTC. It is translated as CASSYGTRGYEQYF.

This clone was picked up a small number of times. This chain connects TRBV2 to TRBJ2-5, with 9 bases fitting TRBD2. The CDR3 totals 14 residues. Germline V CDR1 and CDR2: SNHLY, FYNNEI. V shed 2 bases and J 5 bases; nucleotides not matched to a gene: 3. CDR3 sequence: CASSERAGGETQYF. The CDR3 DNA is TGTGCCAGCAGTGAACGGGCGGGAGGGGAGACCCAGTACTTC.

This clone was seen ten or more times. V usage is TRBV23-1 and J usage is TRBJ2-7, with D perhaps matching TRBD2 (6 bases). TRBV23-1 is an ORF; its function is uncertain. The CDR3 runs 17 residues. V was pared by 4 bases and J by 5 bases, with 24 bases between. The CDR3 bases are TGCGCCAGCAGTCGGCCCGGAGGGGCGCATGAGAAGGACGAGCAGTACTTC. Its translation: CASSRPGGAHEKDEQYF.

This clone appeared a few times. The CDR3 DNA follows: TGTGCCAGCTCACCAATGACCGAGGGCACAGATACGCAGTATTTT. Protein product: CASSPMTEGTDTQYF. The V and J genes are TRBV18 and TRBJ2-3; unclear D gene. V was pared by 2 bases and J by 1 base, with 10 bases between. Germline V gives CDR1 KGHSH, CDR2 LQKENI. The CDR3 totals 15 residues.

The chain recombines TRBV28 with TRBJ2-1, with 8 bases lining up with TRBD1. Trimming cost V 7 bases and J 0 bases; bases outside gene matches: 5. CDR3 size: 15 residues. The germline gives CDR1 MDHEN, CDR2 SYDVKM. CDR3 amino acids: CASKRQGASYNEQFF. The CDR3 nucleotides read TGTGCCAGCAAGCGGCAGGGGGCCTCCTACAATGAGCAGTTCTTC. The variable domain in full, with the rest retrieved from reference TRBV28 and TRBJ2-1, is DVKVTQSSRYLVKRTGEKVFLECVQDMDHENMFWYRQDPGLGLRLIYFSYDVKMKEKGDIPEGYSVSREKKERFSLILESASTNQTSMYLCASKRQGASYNEQFFGPGTRLTVL.

This clone has just a few counts. The chain has TRBV6-5 and TRBJ2-7; 8 bases are shared with TRBD1. Germline assignment: CDR1 MNHEY and CDR2 SVGAGI. There are 13 residues in the CDR3. With V trimmed by 10 bases and J by 0 bases, 5 bases remained unmatched. The CDR3 coding sequence is TGTGCCACCAGGACAGGGAGCTCCTACGAGCAGTACTTC. It translates to CATRTGSSYEQYF.

This clone was counted only a few times. The same CDR3 can be traced to other DNA sequences in this sample. This chain links TRBV7-2 with TRBJ2-5, with D unresolved. This CDR3 has 13 residues. Germline V CDR1 and CDR2: SGHTA, FQGNSA. V was clipped by 1 base and J by 2 bases, with 5 bases between them. CDR3 coding DNA: TGTGCCAGCAGCTTAGGGCAGCAAGAGACCCAGTACTTC. This translates into CASSLGQQETQYF.

This clone has more than one count but fewer than ten. The chain employs TRBV5-6 and TRBJ2-1, with TRBD1 matching over 8 bases. Germline-derived CDR1 and CDR2 are SGHDT and YYEEEE. CDR3 size: 14 residues. The ends lost 2 bases at V and 5 bases at J; junction bases unmatched: 3. CDR3: CASSFSGGHNEQFF. DNA of the CDR3: TGTGCCAGCAGCTTTTCAGGGGGCCACAATGAGCAGTTCTTC.

The table lists this clone with a few counts. V and J are TRBV25-1 and TRBJ1-1; D unresolved. CDR1 MGHDK and CDR2 SYGVNS come from the germline V gene. The CDR3 contains 12 residues. Trimming took off 5 bases at V and 0 bases at J, with 4 bases between the two ends. In nucleotides, the CDR3 is TGTGCCAGCAGTCTACTGAACACTGAAGCTTTCTTT. Encoded protein: CASSLLNTEAFF.

The CDR3 spells CASSKGQGAYNEQFF. CDR3 sequence (DNA): TGTGCCAGCAGCAAGGGACAGGGGGCTTACAATGAGCAGTTCTTC. The chain joins TRBV11-1 to TRBJ2-1, with TRBD1 identical over 12 bases. The CDR3 is 15 amino acids. V was clipped by 5 bases and J by 4 bases; unmatched bases: 3. Looked up from germline, CDR1 is SGHAT and CDR2 is FQDESV (reference sequence). Supplemented by reference TRBV11-1 and TRBJ2-1, the full variable domain reads EAEVAQSPRYKITEKSQAVAFWCDPISGHATLYWYRQILGQGPELLVQFQDESVVDDSQLPKDRFSAERLKGVDSTLKIQPAELGDSAMYLCASSKGQGAYNEQFFGPGTRLTVL.